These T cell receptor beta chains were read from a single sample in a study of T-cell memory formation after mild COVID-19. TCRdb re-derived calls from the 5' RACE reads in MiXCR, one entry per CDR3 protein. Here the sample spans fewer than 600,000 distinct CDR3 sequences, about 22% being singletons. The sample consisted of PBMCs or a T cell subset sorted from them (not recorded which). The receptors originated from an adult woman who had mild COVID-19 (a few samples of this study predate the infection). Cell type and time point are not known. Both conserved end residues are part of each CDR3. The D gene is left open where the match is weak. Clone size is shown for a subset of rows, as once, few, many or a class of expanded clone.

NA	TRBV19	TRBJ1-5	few	TGTGCCAGTAGCTGGGCGAATCAGCCCCAGCATTTT	CASSWANQPQHF
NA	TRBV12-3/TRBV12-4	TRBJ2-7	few	TGTGCCAGCAGTGGGACAAGGGCCACTGCTGCGGCCTACGAGCAGTACTTC	CASSGTRATAAAYEQYF
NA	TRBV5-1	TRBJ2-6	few	TGCGCCAGGGGACTACGACAGGGCTCTGCTTCTGGGGCCAACGTCCTGACTTTC	CARGLRQGSASGANVLTF
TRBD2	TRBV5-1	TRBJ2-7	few	TGCGCCAGCAGCCAAAAAGCGGGGGAGTATAGAGAGCAGTACTTC	CASSQKAGEYREQYF
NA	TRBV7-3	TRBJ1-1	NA	TGTGCCAGCAGCCCACAACAGGCGGCGAACACTGAAGCTTTCTTT	CASSPQQAANTEAFF
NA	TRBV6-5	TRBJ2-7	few	TGTGCCAGCAGTCTCCGGGACGGAGGCTACGAGCAGTACTTC	CASSLRDGGYEQYF
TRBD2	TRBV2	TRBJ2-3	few	TGTGCCAGCAGTGAAGCGCCTAGCGGGGGTATGGATACGCAGTATTTT	CASSEAPSGGMDTQYF
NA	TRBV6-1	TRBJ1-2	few	TGTGCCAGCAGGGAGAGGAGCTATGGCTACACCTTC	CASRERSYGYTF
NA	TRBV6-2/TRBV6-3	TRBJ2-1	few	TGTGCCAGCAGTACCCAGCGGTACAATGAGCAGTTCTTC	CASSTQRYNEQFF
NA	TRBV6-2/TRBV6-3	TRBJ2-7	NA	TGTGCCAGCAATTTGGGGTTCTCCTACGAGCAGTACTTC	CASNLGFSYEQYF
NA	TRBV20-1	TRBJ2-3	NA	TGCAGTGCTAGAGAAGAGCTCCTAGGGAGACACTTCGGGAACGCAGATACGCAGTATTTT	CSAREELLGRHFGNADTQYF
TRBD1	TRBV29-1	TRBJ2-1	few	TGCAGCGTTGCACAAGGACAGGGGGGTTCCTACAATGAGCAGTTCTTC	CSVAQGQGGSYNEQFF
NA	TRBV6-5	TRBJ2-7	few	TGTGCCAGCAGTTACTCGAGGGGGAACGAGCAGTACTTC	CASSYSRGNEQYF
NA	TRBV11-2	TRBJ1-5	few	TGTGCCAGCAGTTTCGACAGAAATCAGCCCCAGCATTTT	CASSFDRNQPQHF
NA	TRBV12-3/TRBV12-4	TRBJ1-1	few	TGTGCCAGCAGTTTAGAGGGCCGGAACACTGAAGCTTTCTTT	CASSLEGRNTEAFF
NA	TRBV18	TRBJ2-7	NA	TGTGCCAGCTCACGTATGGCGGGAAAGAGCATTAACGAGCAGTACTTC	CASSRMAGKSINEQYF
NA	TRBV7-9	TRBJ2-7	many	TGTGCCAGCAGCCCCCGGGCGGCATCCTACGAGCAGTACTTC	CASSPRAASYEQYF
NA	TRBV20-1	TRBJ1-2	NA	TGCAGTGCTAGAGAACCTACAGGGGGCTACACCTTC	CSAREPTGGYTF
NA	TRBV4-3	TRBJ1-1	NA	TGCGCCAGCAGCCAACGGGTGGGAGTGGGGCGGAACACTGAAGCTTTCTTT	CASSQRVGVGRNTEAFF
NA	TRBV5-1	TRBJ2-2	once	TGCGCCAGCAGCGACCCTACGAACACCGGGGAGCTGTTTTTT	CASSDPTNTGELFF
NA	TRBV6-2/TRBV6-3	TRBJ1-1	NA	TGTGCCAGCAGAAACGGTGGGACGAACACTGAAGCTTTCTTT	CASRNGGTNTEAFF
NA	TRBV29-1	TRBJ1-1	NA	TGCAGCGTTGCTGGCCGCATGAACACTGAAGCTTTCTTT	CSVAGRMNTEAFF
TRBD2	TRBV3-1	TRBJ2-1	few	TGTGCCAGCAGCCAAGATCGAGGACTAGCGGGGGGGAGCTCCTACAATGAGCAGTTCTTC	CASSQDRGLAGGSSYNEQFF
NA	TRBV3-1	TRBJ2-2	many	TGTGCCAGCAGCCATCCGGGATCGATAGCGAACACCGGGGAGCTGTTTTTT	CASSHPGSIANTGELFF
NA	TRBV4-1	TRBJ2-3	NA	TGCGCCAGCAGCCCCTTGAACGGGCTGAACACAGATACGCAGTATTTT	CASSPLNGLNTDTQYF
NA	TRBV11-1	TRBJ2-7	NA	TGTGCCAGCAGCCCGTTCGGGGGCTCTAGCTCCTACGAGCAGTACTTC	CASSPFGGSSSYEQYF
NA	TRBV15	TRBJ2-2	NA	TGTGCCACCAGCAGAGAGGAGGGTTATGACACCGGGGAGCTGTTTTTT	CATSREEGYDTGELFF
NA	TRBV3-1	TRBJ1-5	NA	TGTGCCAGCAGCCAAAGCGGGGGGAATACTCCCCAGCATTTT	CASSQSGGNTPQHF
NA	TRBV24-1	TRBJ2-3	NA	TGTGCCACCAGTGACCCGGGCATGGATACGCAGTATTTT	CATSDPGMDTQYF
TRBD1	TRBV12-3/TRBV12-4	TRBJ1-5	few	TGTGCCAGCAAACGGACAGGGAATAGCAATCAGCCCCAGCATTTT	CASKRTGNSNQPQHF
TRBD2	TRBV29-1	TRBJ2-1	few	TGCAGCGTTGAACTGGGGGAGGGCCCGAAGATCTTC	CSVELGEGPKIF
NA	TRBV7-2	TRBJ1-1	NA	TGTGCCAGCAGCCGAATGGGGGCTGGGATGAACACTGAAGCTTTCTTT	CASSRMGAGMNTEAFF
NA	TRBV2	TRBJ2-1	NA	TGTGCCAGCAGTGAACGGGGGTTAGCCAATGAGCAGTTCTTC	CASSERGLANEQFF
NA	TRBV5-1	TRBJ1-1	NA	TGCGCCAGCAGCTCTCAGGGGCCTGACACTGAAGCTTTCTTT	CASSSQGPDTEAFF
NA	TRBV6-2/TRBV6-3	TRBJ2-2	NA	TGTGCCAGCAGTGTCTCCGGACAGTACACCGGGGAGCTGTTTTTT	CASSVSGQYTGELFF
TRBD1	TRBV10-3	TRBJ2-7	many	TGTGCCATCAGCCGGGACAGGGGAAACGAGCAGTACTTC	CAISRDRGNEQYF
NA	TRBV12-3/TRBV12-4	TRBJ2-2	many	TGTGCCAGCAGTTTTGAAGGAACCGGGGAGCTGTTTTTT	CASSFEGTGELFF
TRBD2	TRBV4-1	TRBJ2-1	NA	TGCGCCAGCAAGGAGCTAGCGGGAGAATCATTGGGGGACAATGAGCAGTTCTTC	CASKELAGESLGDNEQFF
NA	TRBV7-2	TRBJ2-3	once	TGTGCCAGCAGCCGGAGGACTCTAACGGATACGCAGTATTTT	CASSRRTLTDTQYF
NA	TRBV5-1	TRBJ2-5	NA	TGCGCCAGCAGCTCGGGGAGCTGGACAATGGGGGAGACCCAGTACTTC	CASSSGSWTMGETQYF
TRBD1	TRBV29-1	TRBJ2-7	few	TGCAGCGCCAATAACCGGGACAGGGGGACCTACGAGCAGTACTTC	CSANNRDRGTYEQYF
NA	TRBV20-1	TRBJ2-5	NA	TGCAGTGCTAGAAGCTGGACAGAGGGAGAGACCCAGTACTTC	CSARSWTEGETQYF
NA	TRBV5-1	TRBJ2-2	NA	TGCGCCAGCAGCTTGTCGGGGGGCCTCACCGGGGAGCTGTTTTTT	CASSLSGGLTGELFF
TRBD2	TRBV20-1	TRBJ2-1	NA	TGCAGTGCTAGAGCGAGCGGGAGGGCCAGCTACAATGAGCAGTTCTTC	CSARASGRASYNEQFF
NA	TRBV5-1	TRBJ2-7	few	TGCGCCAGCAGCTTGGGACAGCACTCCTACGAGCAGTACTTC	CASSLGQHSYEQYF
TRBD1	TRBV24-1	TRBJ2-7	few	TGTGCCACCAGTGATTCCCGCGGGACAGGGAACGACGAGCAGTACTTC	CATSDSRGTGNDEQYF
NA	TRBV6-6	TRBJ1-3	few	TGTGCCAGCATGATGGACTCTGGAAACACCATATATTTT	CASMMDSGNTIYF
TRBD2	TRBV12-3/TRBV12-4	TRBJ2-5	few	TGTGCCAGCAGTTCGGCTAGCGGGGCCTCAGAGACCCAGTACTTC	CASSSASGASETQYF
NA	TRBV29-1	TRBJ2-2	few	TGCAGCGTGGCCGGGCCCTGGGGCGGGGAGCTGTTTTTT	CSVAGPWGGELFF
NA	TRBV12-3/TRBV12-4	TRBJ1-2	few	TGTGCCAGCAGTTTCCGAGGGGGGGTACGAGACTACACCTTC	CASSFRGGVRDYTF
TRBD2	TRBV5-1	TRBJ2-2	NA	TGCGCCAGCAGCTTACTAGCGGGGGCTACCACCGGGGAGCTGTTTTTT	CASSLLAGATTGELFF